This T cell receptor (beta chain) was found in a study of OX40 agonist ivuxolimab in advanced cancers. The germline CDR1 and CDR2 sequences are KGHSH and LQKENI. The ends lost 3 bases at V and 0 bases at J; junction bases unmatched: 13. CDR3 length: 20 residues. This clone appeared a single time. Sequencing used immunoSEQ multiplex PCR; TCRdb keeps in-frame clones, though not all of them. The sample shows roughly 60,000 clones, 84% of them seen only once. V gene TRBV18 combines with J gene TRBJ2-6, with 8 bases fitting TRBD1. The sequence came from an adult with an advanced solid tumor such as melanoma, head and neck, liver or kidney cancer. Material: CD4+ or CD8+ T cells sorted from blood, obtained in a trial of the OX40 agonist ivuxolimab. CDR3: CASSPIPTGTGLSGANVLTF. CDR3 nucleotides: TGTGCCAGCTCACCGATACCGACCGGGACAGGCCTCTCTGGGGCCAACGTCCTGACTTTC.